What follows is one T cell receptor (beta chain) and its context. Its antigen remains unidentified. This sample stems from a study of identical twins. Points from the study as a whole: Beta clonotypes that were abundant in cord blood contained fewer insertions, a pattern absent from memory repertoires.

CDR3 length: 16 amino acids. V lost 5 bases and J lost 3; bases outside the gene matches: 5. TCRdb re-derived calls from the 5' RACE reads in MiXCR, one entry per CDR3 protein. In the table there are 400,000 to 500,000 distinct CDR3 sequences, 18% of which are singletons. This chain uses TRBV12-3 or TRBV12-4 with TRBJ2-3; 13 bases are shared with TRBD2. The origin of this receptor is a man in his forties or fifties in good health. The sample comprised naive T cells sorted from blood. The CDR3 protein is CASSPPGLAGTDTQYF. The CDR3 DNA sequence: TGTGCCAGCAGTCCTCCGGGACTAGCGGGAACAGATACGCAGTATTTT.